This record covers a single TCR beta chain. What it binds is not known. This specimen belongs to a study of OX40 agonist ivuxolimab in advanced cancers. Study at large: Prior anti-PD-1, anti-PD-L1 or anti-CTLA-4 therapy was allowed; around 40% had some. Partial responses occurred in Three dose-escalation patients, one with hepatocellular carcinoma and two with cutaneous melanoma. Study-wide results and caveats: Among the least clonally expanded were partial responders at 0.1-3.0 mg/kg.

Germline V gene data show CDR1 as LNHNV and CDR2 as YYDKDF (reference sequence). J lost 5 bases, V lost 1 base, and 4 bases had no gene match. This CDR3 is built from 15 residues. Patients with a history of autoimmune disease or on systemic immunosuppression were excluded. Sequencing was performed with immunoSEQ multiplex PCR; in TCRdb, only in-frame clones are kept and a portion is missing. The repertoire holds around 60,000 clones, with more than 75% as singletons. This chain links TRBV15 with TRBJ1-5, with 8 bases lining up with TRBD1. The sequence derives from an adult with an advanced solid tumor such as melanoma, head and neck, liver or kidney cancer. The source material was CD4+ or CD8+ T cells sorted from blood, sampled in a trial of the OX40 agonist ivuxolimab. DNA of the CDR3: TGTGCCACCAGCAGAGGACAGGGGAGGGATCAGCCCCAGCATTTT. Its protein product is CATSRGQGRDQPQHF.